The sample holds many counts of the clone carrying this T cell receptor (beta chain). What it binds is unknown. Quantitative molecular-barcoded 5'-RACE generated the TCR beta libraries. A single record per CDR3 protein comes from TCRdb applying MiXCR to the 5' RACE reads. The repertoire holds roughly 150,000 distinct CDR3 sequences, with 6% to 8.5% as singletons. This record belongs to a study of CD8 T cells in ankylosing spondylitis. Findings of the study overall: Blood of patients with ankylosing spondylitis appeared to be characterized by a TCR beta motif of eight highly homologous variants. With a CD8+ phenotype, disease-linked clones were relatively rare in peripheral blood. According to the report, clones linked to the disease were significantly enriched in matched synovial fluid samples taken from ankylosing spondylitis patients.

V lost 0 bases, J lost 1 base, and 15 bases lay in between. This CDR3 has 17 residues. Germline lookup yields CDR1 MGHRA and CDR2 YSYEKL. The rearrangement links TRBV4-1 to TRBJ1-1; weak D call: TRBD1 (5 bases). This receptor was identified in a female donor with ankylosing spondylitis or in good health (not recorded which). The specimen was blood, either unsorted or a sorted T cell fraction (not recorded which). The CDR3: CASSQDPGGTANTEAFF. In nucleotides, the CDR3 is TGCGCCAGCAGCCAAGATCCCGGGGGTACGGCGAACACTGAAGCTTTCTTT.